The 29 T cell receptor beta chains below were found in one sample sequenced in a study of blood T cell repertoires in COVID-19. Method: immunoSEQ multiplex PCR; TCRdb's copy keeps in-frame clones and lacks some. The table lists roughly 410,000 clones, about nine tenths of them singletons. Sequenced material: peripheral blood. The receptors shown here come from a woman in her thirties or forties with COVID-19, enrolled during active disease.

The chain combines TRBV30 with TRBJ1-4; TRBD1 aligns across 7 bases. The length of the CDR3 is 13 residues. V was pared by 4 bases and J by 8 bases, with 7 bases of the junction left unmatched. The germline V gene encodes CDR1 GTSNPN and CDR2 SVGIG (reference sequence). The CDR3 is CAWTMWDREKLFF. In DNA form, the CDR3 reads TGTGCCTGGACCATGTGGGACAGAGAAAAACTGTTTTTT.

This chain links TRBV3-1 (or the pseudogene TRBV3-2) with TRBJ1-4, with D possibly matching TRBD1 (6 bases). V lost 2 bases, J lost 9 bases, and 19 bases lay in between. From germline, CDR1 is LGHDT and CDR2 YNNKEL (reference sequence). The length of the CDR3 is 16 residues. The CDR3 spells CASSQKHRVRLKKLFF. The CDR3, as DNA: TGTGCCAGCAGCCAAAAACACAGGGTCAGATTGAAAAAACTGTTTTTT.

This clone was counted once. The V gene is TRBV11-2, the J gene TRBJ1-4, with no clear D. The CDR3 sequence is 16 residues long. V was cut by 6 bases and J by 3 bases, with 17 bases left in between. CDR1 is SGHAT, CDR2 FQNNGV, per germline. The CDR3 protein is CASRSHSGRSNEKLFF. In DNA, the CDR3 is TGTGCCAGCAGATCCCACTCGGGTCGCTCTAATGAAAAACTGTTTTTT.

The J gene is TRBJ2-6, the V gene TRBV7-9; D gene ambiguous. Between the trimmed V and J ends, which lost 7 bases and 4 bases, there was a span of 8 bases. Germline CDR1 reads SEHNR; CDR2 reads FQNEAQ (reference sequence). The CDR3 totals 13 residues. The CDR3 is CASMRSGANVLTF. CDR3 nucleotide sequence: TGTGCCAGCATGAGGAGCGGGGCCAACGTCCTGACTTTC.

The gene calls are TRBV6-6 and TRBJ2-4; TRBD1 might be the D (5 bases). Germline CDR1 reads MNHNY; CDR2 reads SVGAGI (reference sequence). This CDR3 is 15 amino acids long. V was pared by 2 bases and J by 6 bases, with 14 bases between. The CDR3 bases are TGTGCCAGCAGTTACCAGGGCCGCAAATCAAACATTCAGTACTTC. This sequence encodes CASSYQGRKSNIQYF.

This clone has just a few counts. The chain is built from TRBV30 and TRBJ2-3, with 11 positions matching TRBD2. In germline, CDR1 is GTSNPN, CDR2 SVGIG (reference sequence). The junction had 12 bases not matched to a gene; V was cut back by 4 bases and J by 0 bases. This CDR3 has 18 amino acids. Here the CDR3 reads CAWNLLAGGPPSTDTQYF. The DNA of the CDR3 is TGTGCCTGGAACTTGTTAGCGGGAGGGCCACCTAGCACAGATACGCAGTATTTT.

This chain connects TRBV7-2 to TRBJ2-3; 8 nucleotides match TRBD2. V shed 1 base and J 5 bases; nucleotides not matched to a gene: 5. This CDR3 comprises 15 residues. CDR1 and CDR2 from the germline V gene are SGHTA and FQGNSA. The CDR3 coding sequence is TGTGCCAGCAGCTTAGTTGCGGGAGGAAAAGATACGCAGTATTTT. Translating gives CASSLVAGGKDTQYF. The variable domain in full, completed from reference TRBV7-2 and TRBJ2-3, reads GAGVSQSPSNKVTEKGKDVELRCDPISGHTALYWYRQSLGQGLEFLIYFQGNSAPDKSGLPSDRFSAERTGGSVSTLTIQRTQQEDSAVYLCASSLVAGGKDTQYFGPGTRLTVL.

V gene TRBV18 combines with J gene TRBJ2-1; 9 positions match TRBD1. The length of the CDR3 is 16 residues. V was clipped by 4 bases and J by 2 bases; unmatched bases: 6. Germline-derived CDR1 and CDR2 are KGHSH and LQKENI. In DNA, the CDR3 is TGTGCCAGCTCACTCCGGACAGGGGTCACCTACAATGAGCAGTTCTTC. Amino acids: CASSLRTGVTYNEQFF.

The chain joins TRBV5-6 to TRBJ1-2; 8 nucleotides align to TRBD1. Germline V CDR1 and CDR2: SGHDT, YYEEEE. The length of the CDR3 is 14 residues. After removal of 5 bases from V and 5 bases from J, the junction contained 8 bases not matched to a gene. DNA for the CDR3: TGTGCCAGCAGTCGGACAGGGTCGGGATATGGCTACACCTTC. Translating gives CASSRTGSGYGYTF.

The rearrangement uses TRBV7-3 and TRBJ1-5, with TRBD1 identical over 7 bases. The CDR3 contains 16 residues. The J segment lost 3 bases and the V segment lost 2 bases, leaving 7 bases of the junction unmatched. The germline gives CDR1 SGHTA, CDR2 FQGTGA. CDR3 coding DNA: TGTGCCAGCAGCTTAGGGAGACAGGGAGTCAATCAGCCCCAGCATTTT. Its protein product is CASSLGRQGVNQPQHF.

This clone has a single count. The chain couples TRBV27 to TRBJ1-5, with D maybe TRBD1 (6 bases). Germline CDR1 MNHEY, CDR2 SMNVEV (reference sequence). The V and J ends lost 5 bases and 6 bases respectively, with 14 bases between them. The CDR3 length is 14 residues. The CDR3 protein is CASSRAGVGQPQHF. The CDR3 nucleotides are TGTGCCAGCAGTAGGGCAGGGGTTGGTCAGCCCCAGCATTTT.

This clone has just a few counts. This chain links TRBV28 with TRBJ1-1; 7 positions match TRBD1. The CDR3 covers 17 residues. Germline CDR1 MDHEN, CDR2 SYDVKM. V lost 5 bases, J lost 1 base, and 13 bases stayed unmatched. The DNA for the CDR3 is TGTGCCAGCAGTCCAGAAGATACGGGACAGAAGAACACTGAAGCTTTCTTT. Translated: CASSPEDTGQKNTEAFF.

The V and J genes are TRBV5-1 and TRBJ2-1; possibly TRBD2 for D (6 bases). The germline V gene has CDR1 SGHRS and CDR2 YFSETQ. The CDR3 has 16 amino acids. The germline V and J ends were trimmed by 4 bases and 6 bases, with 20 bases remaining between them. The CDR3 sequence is CASSVDPNSGVNEQFF. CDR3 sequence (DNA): TGCGCCAGCAGCGTCGATCCGAACTCGGGGGTCAATGAGCAGTTCTTC.

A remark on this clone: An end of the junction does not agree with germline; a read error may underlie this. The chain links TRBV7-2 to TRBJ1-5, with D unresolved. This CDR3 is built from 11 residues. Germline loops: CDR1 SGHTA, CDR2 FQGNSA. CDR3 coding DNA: TGTGCCAGCAGTGATTATCAGTCCCAGCATTTT. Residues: CASSDYQSQHF.

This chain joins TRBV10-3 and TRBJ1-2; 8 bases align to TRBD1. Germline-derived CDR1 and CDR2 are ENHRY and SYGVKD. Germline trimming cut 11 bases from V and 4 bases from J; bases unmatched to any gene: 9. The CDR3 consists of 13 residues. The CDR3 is CAATGGSFYGYTF. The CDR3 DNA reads TGTGCCGCTACAGGGGGAAGTTTCTATGGCTACACCTTC.

The CDR3 bases are TGCGCCAGATCTCCCCCCACAGATACGCAGTATTTT. Translating gives CARSPPTDTQYF. The rearrangement uses TRBV10-1 and TRBJ2-3; D is ambiguous. V was cut by 9 bases and J by 2 bases, with 9 bases left in between. The CDR3 loop spans 12 amino acids. Germline CDR1 reads WNHNN; CDR2 reads SYGVQD (reference sequence).

CDR3 DNA: TGTGCCAGCAGCTTAGGGCAGGCCATGAACACTGAAGCTTTCTTT. Translation gives CASSLGQAMNTEAFF. This sequence joins TRBV7-6 and TRBJ1-1; no definite D call. Germline CDR1 and CDR2: SGHVS and FNYEAQ. The CDR3 covers 15 residues. Trimming removed 1 base at V and 0 bases at J, with 9 bases between.

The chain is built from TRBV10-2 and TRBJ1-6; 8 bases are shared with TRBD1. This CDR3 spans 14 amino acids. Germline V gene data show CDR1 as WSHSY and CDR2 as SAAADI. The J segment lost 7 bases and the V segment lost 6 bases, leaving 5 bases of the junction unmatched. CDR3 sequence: CASRRQGLNSPLHF. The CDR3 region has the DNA TGCGCCAGCAGAAGACAGGGGTTGAATTCACCCCTCCACTTT.

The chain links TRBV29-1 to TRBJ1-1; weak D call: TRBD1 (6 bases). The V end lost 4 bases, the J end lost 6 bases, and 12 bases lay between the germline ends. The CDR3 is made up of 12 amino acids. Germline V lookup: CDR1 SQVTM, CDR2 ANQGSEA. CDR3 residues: CSVGWGPAEAFF. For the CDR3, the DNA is TGCAGCGTTGGTTGGGGGCCCGCTGAAGCTTTCTTT.

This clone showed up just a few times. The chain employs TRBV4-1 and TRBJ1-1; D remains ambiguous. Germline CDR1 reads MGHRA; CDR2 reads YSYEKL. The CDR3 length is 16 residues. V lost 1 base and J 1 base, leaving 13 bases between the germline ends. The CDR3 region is CASSQGSMQWNTEAFF. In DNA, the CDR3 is TGCGCCAGCAGCCAAGGAAGTATGCAGTGGAACACTGAAGCTTTCTTT.

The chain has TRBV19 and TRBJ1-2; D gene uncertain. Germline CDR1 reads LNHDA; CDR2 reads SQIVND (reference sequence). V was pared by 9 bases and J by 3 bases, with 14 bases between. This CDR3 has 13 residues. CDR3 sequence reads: CASTPTTDYGYTF. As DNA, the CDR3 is TGTGCCAGCACCCCTACTACCGACTATGGCTACACCTTC.

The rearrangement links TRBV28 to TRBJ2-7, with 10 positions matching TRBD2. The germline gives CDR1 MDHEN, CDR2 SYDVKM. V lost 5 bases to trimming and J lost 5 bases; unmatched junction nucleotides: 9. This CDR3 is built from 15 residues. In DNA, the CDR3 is TGTGCCAGCAGTCGGCCGGGACTAGCGAATCACGAGCAGTACTTC. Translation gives CASSRPGLANHEQYF.

In DNA form, the CDR3 reads TGTGCCAGCAGTTACCCTAGCGGGCCATCCACAGATACGCAGTATTTT. Protein product: CASSYPSGPSTDTQYF. The J gene is TRBJ2-3, the V gene TRBV6-2 or TRBV6-3, with TRBD2 identical over 8 bases. V dropped 2 bases and J dropped 2; count of bases not matched to a gene: 6. Looked up from germline, CDR1 is MNHEY and CDR2 is SVGEGT. CDR3 length: 16 residues.

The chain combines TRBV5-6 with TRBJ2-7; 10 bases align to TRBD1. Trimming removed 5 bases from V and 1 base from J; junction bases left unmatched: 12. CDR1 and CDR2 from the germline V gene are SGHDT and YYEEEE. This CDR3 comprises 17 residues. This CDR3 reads CASRSRWPGQGSYEQYF. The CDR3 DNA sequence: TGTGCCAGCAGGTCGCGGTGGCCGGGACAGGGGTCCTACGAGCAGTACTTC. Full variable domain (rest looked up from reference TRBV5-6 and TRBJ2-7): DAGVTQSPTHLIKTRGQQVTLRCSPKSGHDTVSWYQQALGQGPQFIFQYYEEEERQRGNFPDRFSGHQFPNYSSELNVNALLLGDSALYLCASRSRWPGQGSYEQYFGPGTRLTVT.

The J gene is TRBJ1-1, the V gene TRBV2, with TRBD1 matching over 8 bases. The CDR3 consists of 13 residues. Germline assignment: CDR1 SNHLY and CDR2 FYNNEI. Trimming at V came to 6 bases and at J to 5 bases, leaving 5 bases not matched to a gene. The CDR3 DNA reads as TGTGCCAGCAGGGGACAGGAGGGAACTGAAGCTTTCTTT. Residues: CASRGQEGTEAFF.

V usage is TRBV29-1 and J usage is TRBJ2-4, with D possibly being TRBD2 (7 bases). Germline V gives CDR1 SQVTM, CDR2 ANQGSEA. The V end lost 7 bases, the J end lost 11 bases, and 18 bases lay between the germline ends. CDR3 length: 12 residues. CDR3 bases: TGCAGCGCCACCGCTGAGGGGGGGCTTCAGTACTTC. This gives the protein CSATAEGGLQYF.

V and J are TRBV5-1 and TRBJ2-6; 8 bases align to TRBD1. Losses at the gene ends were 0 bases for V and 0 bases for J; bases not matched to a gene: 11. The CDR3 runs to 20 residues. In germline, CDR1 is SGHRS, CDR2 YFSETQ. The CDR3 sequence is CASSLDEWTGHHSGANVLTF. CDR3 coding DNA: TGCGCCAGCAGCTTGGATGAGTGGACAGGGCACCACTCTGGGGCCAACGTCCTGACTTTC. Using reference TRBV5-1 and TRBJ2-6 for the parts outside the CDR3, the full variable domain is KAGVTQTPRYLIKTRGQQVTLSCSPISGHRSVSWYQQTPGQGLQFLFEYFSETQRNKGNFPGRFSGRQFSNSRSEMNVSTLELGDSALYLCASSLDEWTGHHSGANVLTFGAGSRLTVL.

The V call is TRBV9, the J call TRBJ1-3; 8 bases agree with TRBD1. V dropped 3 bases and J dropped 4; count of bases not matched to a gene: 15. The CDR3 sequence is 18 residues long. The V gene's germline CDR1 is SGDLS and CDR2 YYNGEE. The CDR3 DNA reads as TGTGCCAGCAGCGGGCCCAGGGGGCCCCTTCTCGAAGGAAACACCATATATTTT. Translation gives CASSGPRGPLLEGNTIYF. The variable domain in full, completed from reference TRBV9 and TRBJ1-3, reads DSGVTQTPKHLITATGQRVTLRCSPRSGDLSVYWYQQSLDQGLQFLIQYYNGEERAKGNILERFSAQQFPDLHSELNLSSLELGDSALYFCASSGPRGPLLEGNTIYFGEGSWLTVV.

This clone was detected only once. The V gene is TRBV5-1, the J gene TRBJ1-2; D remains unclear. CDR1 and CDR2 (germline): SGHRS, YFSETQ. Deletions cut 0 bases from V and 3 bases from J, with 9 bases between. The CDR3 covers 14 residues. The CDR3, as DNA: TGCGCCAGCAGCTTGGCCAGATCCGACTATGGCTACACCTTC. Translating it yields CASSLARSDYGYTF.